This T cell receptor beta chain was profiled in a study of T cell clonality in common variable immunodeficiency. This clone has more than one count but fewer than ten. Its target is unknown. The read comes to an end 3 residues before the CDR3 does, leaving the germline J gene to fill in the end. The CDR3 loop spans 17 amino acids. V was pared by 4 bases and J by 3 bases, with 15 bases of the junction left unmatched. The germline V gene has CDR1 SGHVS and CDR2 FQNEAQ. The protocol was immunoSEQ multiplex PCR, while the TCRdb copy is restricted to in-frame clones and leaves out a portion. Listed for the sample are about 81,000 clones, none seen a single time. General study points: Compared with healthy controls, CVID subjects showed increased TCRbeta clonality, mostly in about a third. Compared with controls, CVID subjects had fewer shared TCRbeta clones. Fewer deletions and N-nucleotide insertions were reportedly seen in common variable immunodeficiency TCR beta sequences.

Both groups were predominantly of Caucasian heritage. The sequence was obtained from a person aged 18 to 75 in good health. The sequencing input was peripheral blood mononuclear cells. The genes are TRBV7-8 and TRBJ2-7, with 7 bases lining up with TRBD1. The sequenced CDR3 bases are TGTGCCAGCAGCTCCCCGGGACAGCCGCGCCCCCACTACGAG. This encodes CASSSPGQPRPHYE. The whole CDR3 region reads CASSSPGQPRPHYEQYF.